This T cell receptor (beta chain) was captured by sequencing in a study of blood T cell repertoires in COVID-19. This table comes from immunoSEQ multiplex PCR, and its TCRdb copy is limited to in-frame clones, with some not included. The sample records about 280,000 clones, around 85% being singletons. This CDR3 spans 11 amino acids. Germline V gene sequence: CDR1 SNHLY, CDR2 FYNNEI. V lost 5 bases to trimming and J lost 4 bases, with 5 bases between them. Input material: peripheral blood. V and J are TRBV2 and TRBJ1-2; D not certain. This receptor was obtained from a woman aged 30 to 39 who had recovered from COVID-19. CDR3 region: CASSPVYGYTF. CDR3 DNA sequence: TGTGCCAGCAGTCCTGTCTATGGCTACACCTTC.